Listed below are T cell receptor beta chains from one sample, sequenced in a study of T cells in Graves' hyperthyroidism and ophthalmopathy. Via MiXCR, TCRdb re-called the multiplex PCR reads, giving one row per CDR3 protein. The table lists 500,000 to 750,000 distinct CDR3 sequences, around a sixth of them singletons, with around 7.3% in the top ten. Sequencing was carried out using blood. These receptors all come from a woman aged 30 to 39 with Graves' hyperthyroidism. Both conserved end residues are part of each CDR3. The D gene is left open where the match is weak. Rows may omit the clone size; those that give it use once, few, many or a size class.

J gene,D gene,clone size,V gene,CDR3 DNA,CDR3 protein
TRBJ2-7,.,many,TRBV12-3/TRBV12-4,TGTGCCAGCAGTTTCGGTCAAACTTACGAGCAGTACTTC,CASSFGQTYEQYF
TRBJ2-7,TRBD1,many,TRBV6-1,TGTGCCAGCAGCACAACCCGTGGGACAGGTACATCCTACGAGCAGTACTTC,CASSTTRGTGTSYEQYF
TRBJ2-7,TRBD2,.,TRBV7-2,TGTGCCAGCAGCTTAGGGCCTAGCGGGGCCCCCTACGAGCAGTACTTC,CASSLGPSGAPYEQYF
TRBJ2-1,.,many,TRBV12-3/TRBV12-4,TGTGCCAGCAGTCCTACCGTGGGGGAGTACAGGCAGTTCTTC,CASSPTVGEYRQFF
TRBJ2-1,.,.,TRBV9,TGTGCCAGCAGCGCCCCTAGCGATCGGCAGTTCTTC,CASSAPSDRQFF
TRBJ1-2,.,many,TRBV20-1,TGCAGTGCATTGATCGGCGGAGACTATGGCTACACCTTC,CSALIGGDYGYTF
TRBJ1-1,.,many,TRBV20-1,TGCAGTGCTCCGGGACGGAAGAACACTGAAGCTTTCTTT,CSAPGRKNTEAFF
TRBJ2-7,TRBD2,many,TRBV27,TGTGCCAGCAGTAGCGGGAGGGCTGGCGAGCAGTACTTC,CASSSGRAGEQYF
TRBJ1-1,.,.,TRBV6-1,TGTGCCAGCAGCACGACAGAATCGAGAACTGAAGCTTTCTTT,CASSTTESRTEAFF
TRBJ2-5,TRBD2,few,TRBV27,TGTGCCAGCAGTTTAGTAGTGGGAGGGCCATGGGAGACCCAGTACTTC,CASSLVVGGPWETQYF
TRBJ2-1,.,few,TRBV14,TGTGCCAGCAGCCAGGAATCGAGGGGCCCCTACAATGAGCAGTTCTTC,CASSQESRGPYNEQFF
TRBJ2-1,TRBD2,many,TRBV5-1,TGCGCCAGTAGCCCGGCTCACGTAGCGGGAGGTTACAATGAGCAGTTCTTC,CASSPAHVAGGYNEQFF
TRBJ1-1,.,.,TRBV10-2,TGCGCCAGCACACGGACCATGGCCACTGAAGCTTTCTTT,CASTRTMATEAFF
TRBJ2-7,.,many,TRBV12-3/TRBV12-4,TGTGCCAGCAGATTACAGGGCTTAGACTCCTACGAGCAGTACTTC,CASRLQGLDSYEQYF
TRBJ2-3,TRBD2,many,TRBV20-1,TGCAGTGCTAGCGACGGGAGGGATACGCAGTATTTT,CSASDGRDTQYF
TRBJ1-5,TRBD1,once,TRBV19,TGTGCCAGTAGGACAGGGGAAGCGAGCAATCAGCCCCAGCATTTT,CASRTGEASNQPQHF
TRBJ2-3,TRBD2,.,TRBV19,TGTGCCAGTAGTCCACGACGGACTAGCGGCACAGATACGCAGTATTTT,CASSPRRTSGTDTQYF
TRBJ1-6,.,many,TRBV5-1,TGCGCCAGCAGCTTGTCCGGGACGGCTGTATCACCCCTCCACTTT,CASSLSGTAVSPLHF
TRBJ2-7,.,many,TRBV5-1,TGCGCCAGCAGCTTGGTACCAGCAGGATACGAGCAGTACTTC,CASSLVPAGYEQYF
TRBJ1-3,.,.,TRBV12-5,TGTGCTGCGGGGAAGGGATCTGGAAACACCATATATTTT,CAAGKGSGNTIYF
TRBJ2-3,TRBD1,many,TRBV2,TGTGCCAGCAGCGTAGGGACAGGGCTGATCACAGATACGCAGTATTTT,CASSVGTGLITDTQYF
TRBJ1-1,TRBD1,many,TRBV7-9,TGTGCCAGCAGACCACAGGGGGGGAACACTGAAGCTTTCTTT,CASRPQGGNTEAFF
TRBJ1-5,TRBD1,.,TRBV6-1,TGTGCCAGCAGTGCTGGACAGGCCTATCAGCCCCAGCATTTT,CASSAGQAYQPQHF
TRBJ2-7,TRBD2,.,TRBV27,TGTGCCAGCAGTCCTGGGACTAGCGGGAGAGGTGGGGTGGGGTGGGGGACCTACGAGCAGTACTTC,CASSPGTSGRGGVGWGTYEQYF
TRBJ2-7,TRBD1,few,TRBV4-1,TGCGCCAGCAGCCAAGCACAGGGGATAGGCGAGCAGTACTTC,CASSQAQGIGEQYF
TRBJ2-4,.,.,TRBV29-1,TGCAGCGTTGAATTGGGGCCCGGGGACATTCAGTACTTC,CSVELGPGDIQYF
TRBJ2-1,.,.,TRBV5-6,TGTGCCAGCAGCTTTTTTAGCGGTGAGCAGTTCTTC,CASSFFSGEQFF
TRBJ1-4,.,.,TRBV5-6,TGTGCCAGCAGCTTGTGGAGTCTTAATGAAAAACTGTTTTTT,CASSLWSLNEKLFF
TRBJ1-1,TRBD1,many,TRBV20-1,TGCAGTGCAAAACCGGGACAGACCCGGAACACTGAAGCTTTCTTT,CSAKPGQTRNTEAFF
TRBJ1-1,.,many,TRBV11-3,TGTGCCAGCAGCCCCCTACTCGGGACAACCGAAGCTTTCTTT,CASSPLLGTTEAFF
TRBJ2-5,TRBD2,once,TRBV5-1,TGCGCCAGCAGCCCTTTAGCGGGAGGGGAGACCCAGTACTTC,CASSPLAGGETQYF
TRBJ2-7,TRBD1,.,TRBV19,TGTGCCACCTCTGACACTCAGGGGGTCGCCTACGAGCAGTACTTC,CATSDTQGVAYEQYF
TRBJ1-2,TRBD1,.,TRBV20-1,TGCAGTGCCCTACTATTAGACAGGGGGCTAATTGGCTACACCTTC,CSALLLDRGLIGYTF
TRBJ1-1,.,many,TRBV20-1,TGCAGTGCTAGAGAGCGGCTAACCGGAGTAACTGAAGCTTTCTTT,CSARERLTGVTEAFF
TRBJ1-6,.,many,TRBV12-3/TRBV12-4,TGTGCCAGCAGTTTATGGGTCGGGGATTCACCCCTCCACTTT,CASSLWVGDSPLHF
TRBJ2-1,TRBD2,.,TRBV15,TGTGCCACCAGCAGAGATACGGGAGGGTCCTACAATGAGCAGTTCTTC,CATSRDTGGSYNEQFF
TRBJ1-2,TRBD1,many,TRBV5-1,TGCGCCAGCAGCTTCGGGACAGGGGGCGATGGCTACACCTTC,CASSFGTGGDGYTF
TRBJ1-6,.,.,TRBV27,TGTGCCAGCAGTGAACACCTCAGAGATTCACCCCTCCACTTT,CASSEHLRDSPLHF
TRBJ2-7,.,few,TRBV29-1,TGCAGCGCCGAGCTATTACAGGGCGAGCGAGACTACGAGCAGTACTTC,CSAELLQGERDYEQYF
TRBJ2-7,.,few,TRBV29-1,TGCAGCGTTGAAGCGCGGACTTGGCCCTACGAGCAGTACTTC,CSVEARTWPYEQYF
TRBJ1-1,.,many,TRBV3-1,TGTGCCAGCAGCCACGTTCAAGAGGCTGAAGCTTTCTTT,CASSHVQEAEAFF
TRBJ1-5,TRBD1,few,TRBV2,TGTGCCAGCAGAACAGGGGAAAATCAGCCCCACCATTTT,CASRTGENQPHHF
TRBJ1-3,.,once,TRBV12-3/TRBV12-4,TGTGCCAGCACGCAGGGCAGCTCTGGAAACACCATATATTTT,CASTQGSSGNTIYF
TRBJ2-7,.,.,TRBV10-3,TGTGCCACCAACGCGGTGGCGGAATCCTACGAGCAGTACTTC,CATNAVAESYEQYF
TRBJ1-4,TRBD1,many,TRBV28,TGTGCCAGCAGAGAGACAGGGTTGTATGAAAAACTGTTTTTT,CASRETGLYEKLFF
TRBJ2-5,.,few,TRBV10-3,TGTGCCATCAGTGAACGGCAGGGCCAAGAGACCCAGTACTTC,CAISERQGQETQYF
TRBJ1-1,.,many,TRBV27,TGTGCCAGCAGCCCGGGCGGTCCAGACACTGAAGCTTTCTTT,CASSPGGPDTEAFF
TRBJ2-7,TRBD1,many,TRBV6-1,TGTGCCAGCAGTGAAGGACAGGGGGCCGCCTACGAGCAGTACTTC,CASSEGQGAAYEQYF
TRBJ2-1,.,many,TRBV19,TGTGCCAGTAGTATAAGGGGGGGCGCAAACTTCTACAATGAGCAGTTCTTC,CASSIRGGANFYNEQFF
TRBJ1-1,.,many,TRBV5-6,TGTGCCAGCAGCTTGTTCAGATCCCCTGAAGCTTTCTTT,CASSLFRSPEAFF
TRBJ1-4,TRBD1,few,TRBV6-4,TGTGCCAGCAGCGACCGGAGGACAGGGTACAATGAAAAACTGTTTTTT,CASSDRRTGYNEKLFF
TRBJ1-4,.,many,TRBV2,TGTGCCAGCAGTATGTCGGCGTTATCTGAAAAACTGTTTTTT,CASSMSALSEKLFF
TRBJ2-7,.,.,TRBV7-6,TGTGCCAGCAGCTTAGGACCTCTCAGAGGGGACGAGCAGTACTTC,CASSLGPLRGDEQYF
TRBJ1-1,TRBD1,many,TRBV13,TGTGCCAGCAGCTCAACAGGGGGTTCCCACACTGAAGCTTTCTTT,CASSSTGGSHTEAFF
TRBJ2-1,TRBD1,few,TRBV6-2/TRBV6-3,TGTGCCAGCACCAAGGGGACAGGGAACTACAATGAGCAGTTCTTC,CASTKGTGNYNEQFF
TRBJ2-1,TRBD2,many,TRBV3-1,TGTGCCAGCAGCCAAGATGGGCTAGCGGGAGGGCCAGGGCAGGGTGAGCAGTTCTTC,CASSQDGLAGGPGQGEQFF
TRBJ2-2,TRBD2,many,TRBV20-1,TGCAGTGCCAGATATACGATTAGCGGGGGACTAAACACCGGGGAGCTGTTTTTT,CSARYTISGGLNTGELFF
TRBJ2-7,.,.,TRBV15,TGTGCCACCAGCAGGGGCACCACCTACGAGCAGTACTTC,CATSRGTTYEQYF
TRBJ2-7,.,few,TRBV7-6,TGTGCCAGCACCGCCTCCGATGGTTTGGGTCACGAGCAGTACTTC,CASTASDGLGHEQYF